The rows below give T cell receptor beta chains drawn from one sample of a study of PD-1 blockade in classical Hodgkin lymphoma. Profiled with immunoSEQ multiplex PCR; TCRdb holds only in-frame clones, not every one. The sample records 39,000 or so clones, 85% to 90% being singletons. The specimen was peripheral blood mononuclear cells (PBMCs), collected before the second cycle of nivolumab. The receptors stem from a human donor with classical Hodgkin lymphoma. Both conserved end residues are trimmed from each CDR3. A D gene is named only where the DNA matches it firmly.

V: TRBV18
J: TRBJ1-2
D: TRBD1
CDR3: ASSPAPGQGLVYGYT

V: TRBV6-5
J: TRBJ1-1
D: NA
CDR3: ASALRMNTEAF

V: TRBV6-5
J: TRBJ1-1
D: TRBD1
CDR3: ASSYFQGADTEAF

V: TRBV28
J: TRBJ1-1
D: TRBD1
CDR3: ASGLGIGQVAF

V: TRBV27
J: TRBJ1-6
D: NA
CDR3: ASTDRGYNSPLH

V: TRBV14
J: TRBJ2-2
D: TRBD1
CDR3: ASSPGQGLAGELF

V: TRBV13
J: TRBJ2-7
D: NA
CDR3: ASSSSQGSSYEQY

V: TRBV6-4
J: TRBJ2-1
D: NA
CDR3: ASSDSNRVNEQF

V: TRBV28
J: TRBJ1-1
D: NA
CDR3: ASSLQGVKSEAF

V: TRBV29-1
J: TRBJ2-3
D: NA
CDR3: SVRAGRTHTQY

V: TRBV7-3
J: TRBJ2-3
D: NA
CDR3: ASSLFEGIRVDTQY

V: TRBV2
J: TRBJ2-7
D: NA
CDR3: ASSEVAVSYEQY

V: TRBV2
J: TRBJ2-2
D: NA
CDR3: ASSDLGRNTGELF

V: TRBV6-5
J: TRBJ2-1
D: NA
CDR3: ASSYALASNEQF

V: TRBV19
J: TRBJ1-3
D: NA
CDR3: ASSQETGNTIY

V: TRBV5-8
J: TRBJ2-7
D: NA
CDR3: ASNLDRAYEQY

V: TRBV6-5
J: TRBJ1-4
D: TRBD1
CDR3: ASSYSRAGGGKLF

V: TRBV2
J: TRBJ1-2
D: NA
CDR3: ASSQQTVNYGYT

V: TRBV28
J: TRBJ1-4
D: NA
CDR3: ASSPRLIQVEKLF

V: TRBV6-1
J: TRBJ2-1
D: NA
CDR3: ASSELGLAEQF

V: TRBV5-4
J: TRBJ1-1
D: TRBD1
CDR3: ASSLLQGVEAF

V: TRBV6-5
J: TRBJ2-3
D: TRBD2
CDR3: ASSWQAGVTDTQY

V: TRBV27
J: TRBJ1-6
D: NA
CDR3: ASSFRANNSPLH

V: TRBV19
J: TRBJ1-1
D: NA
CDR3: ASSRLESNTEAF

V: TRBV27
J: TRBJ2-3
D: NA
CDR3: ASSLELASDTQY

V: TRBV28
J: TRBJ2-5
D: NA
CDR3: ASRGGLLRETQY

V: TRBV6-1
J: TRBJ1-5
D: NA
CDR3: ASSEDWTANNQPQH

V: TRBV19
J: TRBJ2-7
D: NA
CDR3: ASSNPGLTYEQY

V: TRBV19
J: TRBJ2-3
D: TRBD1
CDR3: ASRDRGSTDTQY

V: TRBV15
J: TRBJ2-3
D: TRBD1
CDR3: ATSRGDSLSTDTQY

V: TRBV27
J: TRBJ2-7
D: TRBD1
CDR3: ASRGRTGLSYEQY

V: TRBV19
J: TRBJ2-1
D: TRBD2
CDR3: ASSLGTINEQF

V: TRBV9
J: TRBJ2-6
D: NA
CDR3: ASSRASRDTYSGANVLT

V: TRBV7-3
J: TRBJ2-1
D: NA
CDR3: ASSFAASSYNEQF

V: TRBV18
J: TRBJ2-1
D: NA
CDR3: ASSPRYQGIDEQF

V: TRBV5-1
J: TRBJ2-5
D: TRBD2
CDR3: ASSLGREKETQY

V: TRBV7-8
J: TRBJ2-5
D: TRBD2
CDR3: ASSLWTSYRY

V: TRBV27
J: TRBJ2-3
D: NA
CDR3: ASSFTGSTDTQY

V: TRBV6-1
J: TRBJ2-1
D: NA
CDR3: ASSRGESSYNEQF

V: TRBV6-6
J: TRBJ2-5
D: TRBD1
CDR3: ASSYPGQGQETQY

V: TRBV2
J: TRBJ2-2
D: NA
CDR3: ASSRDISFTGELF

V: TRBV28
J: TRBJ2-2
D: NA
CDR3: ASEDQNTGELF

V: TRBV2
J: TRBJ2-5
D: TRBD1
CDR3: ASREPRTGPETQY

V: TRBV5-1
J: TRBJ1-4
D: NA
CDR3: ASSLALGWTNEKLF

V: TRBV6-1
J: TRBJ1-5
D: TRBD1
CDR3: ASSESTSGQGIQPQH

V: TRBV5-1
J: TRBJ2-7
D: NA
CDR3: ASSLGGSPRTEQY

V: TRBV5-1
J: TRBJ2-7
D: TRBD1
CDR3: ASSPGTVSYEQY

V: TRBV11-2
J: TRBJ2-1
D: TRBD2
CDR3: ASSQGGRVPYNEQF

V: TRBV19
J: TRBJ2-2
D: TRBD1
CDR3: ASLGTGNTGELF

V: TRBV11-2
J: TRBJ2-7
D: TRBD1
CDR3: ASSLEGGHSYEQY

V: TRBV4-1
J: TRBJ2-5
D: NA
CDR3: ASSPPAAETQY

V: TRBV7-2
J: TRBJ2-7
D: TRBD2
CDR3: ASSRGLAGGPRYEQY

V: TRBV5-8
J: TRBJ1-2
D: NA
CDR3: ASSSTGLLGYT

V: TRBV15
J: TRBJ2-7
D: TRBD1
CDR3: ATSRSRQGSTYEQY